These 5 T cell receptor beta chains came from one sample sequenced in a study of CD8 T cells in ankylosing spondylitis. One entry per CDR3 protein results from TCRdb running MiXCR on the 5' RACE reads. The sample has around 430,000 distinct CDR3 sequences, 17% seen once. Antigens of these TCRs are unknown. Study-level results: Eight highly homologous variants formed a TCR beta motif that appeared characteristic of ankylosing spondylitis blood.

Source material: blood, either unsorted or a sorted T cell fraction (not recorded which). All receptors come from a male donor with ankylosing spondylitis.

The chain employs TRBV7-2 and TRBJ2-7; 8 nucleotides match TRBD2. The CDR3 length is 15 residues. With 4 bases clipped from V and 3 bases from J, the junction kept 8 bases outside the gene matches. Looked up from germline, CDR1 is SGHTA and CDR2 is FQGNSA. The CDR3 protein is CASSYFLAGGYEQYF. Here the CDR3 DNA reads TGTGCCAGCAGCTACTTCCTTGCGGGAGGCTACGAGCAGTACTTC.

This clonotype turned up a few times. The genes are TRBV27 and TRBJ1-5; 8 nucleotides align to TRBD1. The CDR3 contains 15 residues. Germline values: CDR1 MNHEY, CDR2 SMNVEV (reference sequence). With V trimmed by 2 bases and J by 3 bases, 3 bases remained unmatched. CDR3 in amino acids: CASSLQGADNQPQHF. The CDR3 DNA reads TGTGCCAGCAGTTTACAGGGGGCTGACAATCAGCCCCAGCATTTT.

This clonotype has only a few counts. This chain links TRBV7-2 with TRBJ1-2, with a weak D call TRBD1 (6 bases). The CDR3 spans 14 residues. Germline V gene sequence: CDR1 SGHTA, CDR2 FQGNSA. The V gene lost 1 base and the J gene lost 6 bases, with 12 bases spanning the gap. CDR3 sequence (DNA): TGTGCCAGCAGCTTAGGGCAGGGGACGAATGGCTACACCTTC. Its translation is CASSLGQGTNGYTF.

The sample holds a few counts of this clonotype. The V call is TRBV20-1, the J call TRBJ2-7, with D possibly matching TRBD1 (6 bases). V lost 3 bases, J lost 1 base, and 13 bases lay in between. Germline V CDR1 and CDR2: DFQATT, SNEGSKA (reference sequence). The CDR3 length is 14 residues. CDR3 amino acids: CSASNIRGSYEQYF. The CDR3 region has the DNA TGCAGTGCTAGTAACATCAGGGGATCCTACGAGCAGTACTTC.

With regard to this clonotype: The missing conserved phenylalanine or tryptophan at the end of this CDR3 makes a read error likely. V and J are TRBV3-1 and TRBJ1-1, with 7 bases fitting TRBD1. V lost 4 bases, J lost 0 bases, and 11 bases stayed unmatched. The CDR3 is 17 amino acids. Germline values: CDR1 LGHDT, CDR2 YNNKEL (reference sequence). CDR3 bases: TGTGCCAGCAGCCCTAGGGGACAGACCTTCATGAACACTGAAGCTTTCGTT. Protein product: CASSPRGQTFMNTEAFV.